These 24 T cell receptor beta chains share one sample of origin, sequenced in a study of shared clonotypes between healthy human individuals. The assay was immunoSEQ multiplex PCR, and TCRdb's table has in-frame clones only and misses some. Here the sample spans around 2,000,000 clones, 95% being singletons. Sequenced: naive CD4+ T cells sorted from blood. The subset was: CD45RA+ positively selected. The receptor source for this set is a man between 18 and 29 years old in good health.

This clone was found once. DNA for the CDR3: TGTGCCAGCTCACCAGGGGTGACAAGCACCGGGGAGCTGTTTTTT. It encodes CASSPGVTSTGELFF. This chain links TRBV18 with TRBJ2-2; D is unresolved. Trimming cost V 2 bases and J 4 bases, with 11 bases left between them. This CDR3 is 15 amino acids long. Germline V CDR1 and CDR2: KGHSH, LQKENI. The variable domain in full, with the rest retrieved from reference TRBV18 and TRBJ2-2, is NAGVMQNPRHLVRRRGQEARLRCSPMKGHSHVYWYRQLPEEGLKFMVYLQKENIIDESGMPKERFSAEFPKEGPSILRIQQVVRGDSAAYFCASSPGVTSTGELFFGEGSRLTVL.

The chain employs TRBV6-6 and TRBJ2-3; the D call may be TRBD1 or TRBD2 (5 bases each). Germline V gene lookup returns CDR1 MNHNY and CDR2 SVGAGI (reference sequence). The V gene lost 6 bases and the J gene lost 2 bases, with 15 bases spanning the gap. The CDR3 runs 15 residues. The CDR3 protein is CASSPPGPVTDTQYF. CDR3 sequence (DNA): TGTGCCAGCAGCCCCCCGGGACCCGTCACAGATACGCAGTATTTT.

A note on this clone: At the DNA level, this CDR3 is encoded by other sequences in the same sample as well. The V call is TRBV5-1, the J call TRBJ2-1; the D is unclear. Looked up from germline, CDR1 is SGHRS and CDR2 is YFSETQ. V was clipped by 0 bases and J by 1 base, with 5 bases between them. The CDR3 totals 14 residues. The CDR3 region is CASSLGGSYNEQFF. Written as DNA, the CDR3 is TGCGCCAGCAGCTTGGGGGGTTCCTACAATGAGCAGTTCTTC. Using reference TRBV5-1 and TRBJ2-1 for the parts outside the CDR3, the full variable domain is KAGVTQTPRYLIKTRGQQVTLSCSPISGHRSVSWYQQTPGQGLQFLFEYFSETQRNKGNFPGRFSGRQFSNSRSEMNVSTLELGDSALYLCASSLGGSYNEQFFGPGTRLTVL.

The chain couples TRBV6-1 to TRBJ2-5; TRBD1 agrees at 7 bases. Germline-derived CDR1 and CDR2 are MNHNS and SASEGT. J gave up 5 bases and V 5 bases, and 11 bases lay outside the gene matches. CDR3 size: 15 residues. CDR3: CASSTEKNRGETQYF. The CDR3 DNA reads TGTGCCAGCAGTACCGAAAAAAACAGGGGCGAGACCCAGTACTTC.

This chain's CDR3 is CASSPNPGTGVTDTQYF. In DNA form, the CDR3 reads TGCGCCAGCAGCCCGAACCCCGGGACAGGGGTGACAGATACGCAGTATTTT. This chain uses TRBV4-3 with TRBJ2-3; TRBD1 matches 10 bases. Unmatched junction bases numbered 10, after V lost 4 bases and J lost 3 bases. The CDR3 has 17 amino acids. Germline CDR1 and CDR2: LGHNA and YSLEER.

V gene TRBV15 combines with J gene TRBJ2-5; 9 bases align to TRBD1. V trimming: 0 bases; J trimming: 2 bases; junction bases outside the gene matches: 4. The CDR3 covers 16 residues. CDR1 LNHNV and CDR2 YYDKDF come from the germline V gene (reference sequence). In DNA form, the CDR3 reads TGTGCCACCAGCAGAGACCCGGGACAGGGTCAAGAGACCCAGTACTTC. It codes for CATSRDPGQGQETQYF.

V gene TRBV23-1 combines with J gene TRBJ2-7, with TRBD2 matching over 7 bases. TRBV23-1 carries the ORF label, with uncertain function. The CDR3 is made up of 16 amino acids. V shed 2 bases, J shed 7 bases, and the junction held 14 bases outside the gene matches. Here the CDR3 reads CASSQPRTGTIGEQYF. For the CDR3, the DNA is TGCGCCAGCAGTCAACCCCGGACCGGGACTATAGGGGAGCAGTACTTC.

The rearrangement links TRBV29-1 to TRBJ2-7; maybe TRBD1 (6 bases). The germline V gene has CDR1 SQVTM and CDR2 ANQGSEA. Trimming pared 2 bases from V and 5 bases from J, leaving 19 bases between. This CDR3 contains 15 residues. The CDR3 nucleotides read TGCAGCGTTGAATCCCGCAGGGGCAGGGGCAACGAGCAGTACTTC. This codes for CSVESRRGRGNEQYF.

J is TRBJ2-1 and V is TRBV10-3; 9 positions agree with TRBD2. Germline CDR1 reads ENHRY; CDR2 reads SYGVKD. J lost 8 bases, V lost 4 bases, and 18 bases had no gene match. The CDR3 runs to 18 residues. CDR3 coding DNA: TGTGCCATCAGTGGTCCCTTCCCTGTCCGCGGGAGGGCGGATGAGCAGTTCTTC. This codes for CAISGPFPVRGRADEQFF.

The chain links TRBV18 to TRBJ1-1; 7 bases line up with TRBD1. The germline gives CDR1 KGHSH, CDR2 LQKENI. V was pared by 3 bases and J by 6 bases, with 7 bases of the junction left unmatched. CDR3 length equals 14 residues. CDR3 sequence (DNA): TGTGCCAGCTCACCCGCCTCAGGGGGATCTGAAGCTTTCTTT. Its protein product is CASSPASGGSEAFF.

The CDR3 DNA sequence: TGTGCCTGGAGTTTGGGGGGTGCCCGAGAGACCCAGTACTTC. Translation: CAWSLGGARETQYF. The chain is built from TRBV30 and TRBJ2-5; a possible D gene is TRBD2 (6 bases). Germline V gene sequence: CDR1 GTSNPN, CDR2 SVGIG (reference sequence). The CDR3 length is 14 residues. The ends were cut back, 2 bases at V and 4 bases at J, with 14 bases in the middle.

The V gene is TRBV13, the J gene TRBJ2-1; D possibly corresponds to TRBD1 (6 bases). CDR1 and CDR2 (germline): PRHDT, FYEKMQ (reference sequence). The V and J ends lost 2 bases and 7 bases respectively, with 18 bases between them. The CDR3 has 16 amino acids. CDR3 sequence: CASSLPGWGRQNEQFF. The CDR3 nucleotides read TGTGCCAGCAGCTTACCGGGCTGGGGGCGACAAAATGAGCAGTTCTTC.

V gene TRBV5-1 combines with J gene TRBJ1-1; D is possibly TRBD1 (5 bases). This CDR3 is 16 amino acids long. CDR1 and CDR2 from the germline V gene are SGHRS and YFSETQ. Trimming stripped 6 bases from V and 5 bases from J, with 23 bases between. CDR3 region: CASKSGPINPWTEAFF. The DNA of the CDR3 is TGCGCCAGCAAATCGGGACCGATTAACCCTTGGACTGAAGCTTTCTTT.

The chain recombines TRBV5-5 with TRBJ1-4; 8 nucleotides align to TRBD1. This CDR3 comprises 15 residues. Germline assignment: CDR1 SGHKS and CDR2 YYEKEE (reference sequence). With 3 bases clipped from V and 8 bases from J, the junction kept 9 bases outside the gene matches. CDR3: CASSSSSTGVEKLFF. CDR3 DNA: TGTGCCAGCAGCTCATCCTCGACAGGGGTGGAAAAACTGTTTTTT. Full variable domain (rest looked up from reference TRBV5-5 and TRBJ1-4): DAGVTQSPTHLIKTRGQQVTLRCSPISGHKSVSWYQQVLGQGPQFIFQYYEKEERGRGNFPDRFSARQFPNYSSELNVNALLLGDSALYLCASSSSSTGVEKLFFGSGTQLSVL.

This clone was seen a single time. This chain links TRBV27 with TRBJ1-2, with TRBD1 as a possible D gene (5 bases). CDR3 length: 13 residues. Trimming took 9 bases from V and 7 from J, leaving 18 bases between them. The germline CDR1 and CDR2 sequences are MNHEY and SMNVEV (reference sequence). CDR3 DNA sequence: TGTGCCAGGAAGGCCAGGGAGATCTCTGGCTACACCTTC. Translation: CARKAREISGYTF.

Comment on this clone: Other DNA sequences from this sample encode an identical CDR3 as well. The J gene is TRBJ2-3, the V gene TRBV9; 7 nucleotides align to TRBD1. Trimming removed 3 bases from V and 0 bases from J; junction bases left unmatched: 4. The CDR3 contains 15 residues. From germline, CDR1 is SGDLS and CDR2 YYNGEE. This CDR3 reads CASSAGTVSTDTQYF. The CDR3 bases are TGTGCCAGCAGCGCCGGGACAGTCAGCACAGATACGCAGTATTTT.

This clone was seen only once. CDR3 sequence (DNA): TGTGCCAGCAGCTTAGTAGCGGGGGTTAACCAAGAGACCCAGTACTTC. Protein: CASSLVAGVNQETQYF. The chain combines TRBV7-6 with TRBJ2-5, with 9 bases identical to TRBD2. V lost 1 base to trimming and J lost 0 bases; unmatched junction nucleotides: 3. The V gene's germline CDR1 is SGHVS and CDR2 FNYEAQ. This CDR3 has 16 amino acids.

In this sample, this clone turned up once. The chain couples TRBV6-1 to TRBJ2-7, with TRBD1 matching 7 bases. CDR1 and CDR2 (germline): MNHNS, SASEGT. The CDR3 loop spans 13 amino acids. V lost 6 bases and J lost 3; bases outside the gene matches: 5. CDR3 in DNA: TGTGCCAGCAGACAGGGGAGTTTCTACGAGCAGTACTTC. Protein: CASRQGSFYEQYF.

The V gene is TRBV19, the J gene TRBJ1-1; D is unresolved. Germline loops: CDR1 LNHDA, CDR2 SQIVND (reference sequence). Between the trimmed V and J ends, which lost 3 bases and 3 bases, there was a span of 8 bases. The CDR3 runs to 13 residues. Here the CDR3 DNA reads TGTGCCAGTAGTATCTTATCCCACACTGAAGCTTTCTTT. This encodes CASSILSHTEAFF.

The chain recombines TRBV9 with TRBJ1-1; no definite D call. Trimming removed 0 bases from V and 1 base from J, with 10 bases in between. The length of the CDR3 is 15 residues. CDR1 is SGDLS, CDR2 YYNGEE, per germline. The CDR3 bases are TGTGCCAGCAGCGTAGTGCCAGAGCAGAACACTGAAGCTTTCTTT. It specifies CASSVVPEQNTEAFF.

CDR3 nucleotide sequence: TGCAGCGTTACAGGGGTGGCGGTTGAAAAACTGTTTTTT. Its translation is CSVTGVAVEKLFF. The chain employs TRBV29-1 and TRBJ1-4; TRBD1 matches 7 bases. This CDR3 is built from 13 residues. Germline-derived CDR1 and CDR2 are SQVTM and ANQGSEA. Trimming cost V 5 bases and J 7 bases; bases outside gene matches: 7.

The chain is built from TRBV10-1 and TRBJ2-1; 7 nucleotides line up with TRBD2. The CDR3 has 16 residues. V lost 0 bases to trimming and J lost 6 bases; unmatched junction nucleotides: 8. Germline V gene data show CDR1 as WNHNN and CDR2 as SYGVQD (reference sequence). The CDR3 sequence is CASSESGLVRPNEQFF. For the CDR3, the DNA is TGCGCCAGCAGTGAGTCTGGACTAGTCCGGCCCAATGAGCAGTTCTTC.

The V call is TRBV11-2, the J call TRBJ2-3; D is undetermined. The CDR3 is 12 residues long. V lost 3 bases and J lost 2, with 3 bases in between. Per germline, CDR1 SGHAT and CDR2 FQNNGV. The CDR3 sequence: CASSFTTDTQYF. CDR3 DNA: TGTGCCAGCAGCTTCACCACAGATACGCAGTATTTT. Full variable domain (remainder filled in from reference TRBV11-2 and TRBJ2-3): EAGVAQSPRYKIIEKRQSVAFWCNPISGHATLYWYQQILGQGPKLLIQFQNNGVVDDSQLPKDRFSAERLKGVDSTLKIQPAKLEDSAVYLCASSFTTDTQYFGPGTRLTVL.

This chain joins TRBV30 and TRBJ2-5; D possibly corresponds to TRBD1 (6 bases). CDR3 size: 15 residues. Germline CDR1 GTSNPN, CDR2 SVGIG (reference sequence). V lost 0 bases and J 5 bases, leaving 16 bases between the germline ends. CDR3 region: CAWSVMLGQGETQYF. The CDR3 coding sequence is TGTGCCTGGAGTGTCATGTTGGGGCAGGGGGAGACCCAGTACTTC. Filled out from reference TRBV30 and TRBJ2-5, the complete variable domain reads SQTIHQWPATLVQPVGSPLSLECTVEGTSNPNLYWYRQAAGRGLQLLFYSVGIGQISSEVPQNLSASRPQDRQFILSSKKLLLSDSGFYLCAWSVMLGQGETQYFGPGTRLLVL.